This T cell receptor beta chain was captured by sequencing in a study of blood T cell repertoires in COVID-19. Whole-study context: Specimens from acute and convalescent COVID-19 originated in the United States, Italy and Spain. In each case, the material was cDNA or gDNA derived from T cells, B-cell-depleted T cells, or PBMCs.

Per the study methods: Scientists estimated how many nucleated cells there were by amplifying reference gene primers. The repertoire was sequenced with immunoSEQ multiplex PCR; TCRdb's copy has only in-frame clones and lacks some. V and J calls and clone size are as listed in that table; D and trimming were resolved from the DNA. The sample has roughly 140,000 clones, under 90% seen once; the top ten hold 35% to 40%. Germline V gene data show CDR1 as SEHNR and CDR2 as FQNEAQ (reference sequence). V was shortened by 4 bases and J by 7 bases, with 11 bases between the two germline ends. The CDR3 is 14 amino acids.

Sample: peripheral blood. V gene TRBV7-9 combines with J gene TRBJ1-6; D is possibly TRBD1 (6 bases). This clonotype originated in a human donor in a cohort sampled during active COVID-19. CDR3 sequence (DNA): TGTGCCAGCAGCTACCAGGGGAACAATTCACCCCTCCACTTT. The encoded protein is CASSYQGNNSPLHF. The entire variable domain, with the rest obtained from reference TRBV7-9 and TRBJ1-6, is as follows: DTGVSQNPRHKITKRGQNVTFRCDPISEHNRLYWYRQTLGQGPEFLTYFQNEAQLEKSRLLSDRFSAERPKGSFSTLEIQRTEQGDSAMYLCASSYQGNNSPLHFGNGTRLTVT.